These 30 T cell receptor beta chains came from one sample sequenced in a study of identical twins. TCRdb fed the 5' RACE reads into MiXCR, producing one record per CDR3 protein. The sample records some 760,000 distinct CDR3 sequences, about 18% being singletons. The same sample was also used in a study of T cells expressing NK-cell markers.

Sequencing was done on a sample of PBMCs. The receptors come from a woman younger than 30 in good health.

This clonotype was counted between two and nine times. V usage is TRBV21-1 and J usage is TRBJ2-1. TRBV21-1 is reported as a pseudogene. The CDR3 sequence is 11 residues long. The CDR3 here is CASSKGAGQFF. For the CDR3, the DNA is TGTGCCAGCAGCAAAGGTGCAGGGCAGTTCTTC.

V and J are TRBV3-1 and TRBJ2-3; 10 bases are a match to TRBD2. V gave up 3 bases and J gave up 6 bases; unmatched junction bases: 6. Germline-derived CDR1 and CDR2 are LGHDT and YNNKEL (reference sequence). CDR3 length: 15 amino acids. The CDR3 bases are TGTGCCAGCAGCCAGAGCGGGAGGGCCGGGGATACGCAGTATTTT. Translation gives CASSQSGRAGDTQYF.

In its sample, this clonotype was seen a few times. The V gene is TRBV29-1, the J gene TRBJ1-1; D might be TRBD1 (5 bases). Germline lookup yields CDR1 SQVTM and CDR2 ANQGSEA. This CDR3 region has 15 residues. V was clipped by 2 bases and J by 3 bases, with 16 bases between them. The CDR3 DNA is TGCAGCGTTGAACACGCATCGACAGCGCACACTGAAGCTTTCTTT. It yields the protein CSVEHASTAHTEAFF.

This clonotype was seen more than once but under ten times. V usage is TRBV5-1 and J usage is TRBJ2-7; D possibly corresponds to TRBD2 (5 bases). V was clipped by 4 bases and J by 2 bases, with 10 bases between them. The germline V gene encodes CDR1 SGHRS and CDR2 YFSETQ. The CDR3 is made up of 13 amino acids. CDR3 loop: CASSAGLAYEQYF. The CDR3 nucleotides are TGCGCCAGCAGCGCCGGACTTGCCTACGAGCAGTACTTC.

The chain carries TRBV11-2 and TRBJ1-6; 7 bases match TRBD1. CDR3 length equals 19 residues. The germline CDR1 and CDR2 sequences are SGHAT and FQNNGV. The V gene end was trimmed by 4 bases and the J gene end by 0 bases; junction bases not matched to a gene: 12. CDR3 sequence reads: CASSWVGTAYSSYNSPLHF. CDR3 DNA sequence: TGTGCCAGCAGCTGGGTTGGGACAGCGTACAGCTCCTATAATTCACCCCTCCACTTT.

This clonotype was seen more than once but under ten times. This chain links TRBV15 with TRBJ1-2; no definite D call. The CDR3 has 16 amino acids. Germline V gene lookup returns CDR1 LNHNV and CDR2 YYDKDF (reference sequence). With 0 bases removed from V and 3 bases from J, the gap between germline ends came to 14 bases. The CDR3 nucleotides read TGTGCCACCAGCAGAGATTTGGCACATACGTACTATGGCTACACCTTC. Residues: CATSRDLAHTYYGYTF.

This clonotype has a handful of counts. CDR3 bases: TGTGCCTGGAATCGTGGGACTAGCGGGAGGGCCGGTGAGCAGTTCTTC. Its protein is CAWNRGTSGRAGEQFF. The rearrangement joins TRBV30 to TRBJ2-1; TRBD2 matches 16 bases. Germline assignment: CDR1 GTSNPN and CDR2 SVGIG (reference sequence). J gave up 9 bases and V 4 bases, and 9 bases lay outside the gene matches. This CDR3 comprises 16 residues.

This clonotype was recorded many times. V and J are TRBV6-5 and TRBJ2-6, with D possibly called TRBD1 or TRBD2 (5 bases each). CDR1 and CDR2 from the germline V gene are MNHEY and SVGAGI. The V end was cut by 4 bases, the J end by 0 bases, with 10 bases between. This CDR3 is 16 amino acids long. For the CDR3, the DNA is TGTGCCAGCAGTTCCGGGACCACCTCTGGGGCCAACGTCCTGACTTTC. Amino acid sequence: CASSSGTTSGANVLTF.

The gene calls are TRBV6-2 or TRBV6-3 and TRBJ2-1, with 11 bases fitting TRBD2. CDR3 length equals 17 residues. The V gene's germline CDR1 is MNHEY and CDR2 SVGEGT. The J segment lost 2 bases and the V segment lost 3 bases, leaving 6 bases of the junction unmatched. Here the CDR3 DNA reads TGTGCCAGCAGTTATCTCCTAGCGGGAGGCCCCTACAATGAGCAGTTCTTC. Translating it yields CASSYLLAGGPYNEQFF.

This clonotype came up a few times. The J gene is TRBJ2-6, the V gene TRBV20-1, with D possibly being TRBD1 (5 bases). This CDR3 spans 15 amino acids. Germline values: CDR1 DFQATT, CDR2 SNEGSKA (reference sequence). V was cut by 5 bases and J by 0 bases, with 11 bases left in between. CDR3 sequence (DNA): TGCAGTGCTGAAGACAGAATCTCTGGGGCCAACGTCCTGACTTTC. Encoded protein: CSAEDRISGANVLTF.

V and J are TRBV10-3 and TRBJ1-2; tentatively, D is TRBD1 (5 bases). V lost 3 bases, J lost 7 bases, and 15 bases lay in between. This CDR3 region has 14 residues. Germline CDR1 is ENHRY and CDR2 is SYGVKD. The CDR3 region has the DNA TGTGCCATCAGTGAAGCGCAGGGAAGAGCTGGCTACACCTTC. Its protein is CAISEAQGRAGYTF.

For this clonotype: A read error may account for a junction end that differs from germline. The chain combines TRBV10-3 with TRBJ2-2; TRBD2 aligns across 8 bases. Germline V gene data show CDR1 as ENHRY and CDR2 as SYGVKD. The CDR3 loop spans 16 amino acids. CDR3 DNA sequence: TGTGCCATCAACCCGGCGGGGGGCCCAAACACCGGGGCGCTGTTTTTT. This encodes CAINPAGGPNTGALFF.

The genes are TRBV7-9 and TRBJ2-7; D not resolved. Germline V gives CDR1 SEHNR, CDR2 FQNEAQ (reference sequence). Trimming took off 11 bases at V and 0 bases at J, with 17 bases between the two ends. The CDR3 has 14 amino acids. This CDR3 reads CASSRDGFSYEQYF. DNA for the CDR3: TGTGCCTCATCTCGTGACGGCTTCTCCTACGAGCAGTACTTC.

The chain couples TRBV5-1 to TRBJ1-1; D gene ambiguous. CDR1 and CDR2 from the germline V gene are SGHRS and YFSETQ. This CDR3 region has 13 residues. The ends were cut back, 7 bases at V and 3 bases at J, with 13 bases in the middle. In DNA, the CDR3 is TGCGCCAGCGGCAAAGGGTATGACACTGAAGCTTTCTTT. Amino acids: CASGKGYDTEAFF.

The J gene is TRBJ2-7, the V gene TRBV18; 7 positions agree with TRBD1. This CDR3 is built from 15 residues. Unmatched junction bases numbered 7, after V lost 3 bases and J lost 2 bases. Germline CDR1 is KGHSH and CDR2 is LQKENI. The CDR3 DNA reads TGTGCCAGCTCACCCCAACAGGGGAGTGCCTACGAGCAGTACTTC. Encoded protein: CASSPQQGSAYEQYF.

This clonotype was detected a few times. The chain recombines TRBV20-1 with TRBJ2-7; 7 nucleotides line up with TRBD1. Trimming removed 2 bases from V and 0 bases from J; junction bases left unmatched: 4. The CDR3 is 14 amino acids. In germline, CDR1 is DFQATT, CDR2 SNEGSKA (reference sequence). CDR3 nucleotide sequence: TGCAGTGCTAGAAGTCCAGGGGGCTCCTACGAGCAGTACTTC. Translation: CSARSPGGSYEQYF.

Ten or more counts support this clonotype. The chain employs TRBV12-3 or TRBV12-4 and TRBJ2-5; tentatively, D is TRBD1 (6 bases). V shed 6 bases and J shed 5 bases, with 16 bases lying between them. This CDR3 spans 14 amino acids. CDR3 in amino acids: CASRPPQGLETQYF. DNA for the CDR3: TGTGCCAGCAGGCCTCCACAGGGTTTGGAGACCCAGTACTTC.

The chain links TRBV12-3 or TRBV12-4 to TRBJ2-7, with D maybe TRBD2 (5 bases). Trimming left V 3 bases short and J 6 bases short, with 12 bases between. The CDR3 runs to 13 residues. The CDR3 DNA follows: TGTGCCAGCAGTTTCGGGGATGGGAGCGAGCAGTACTTC. Its translation is CASSFGDGSEQYF.

The V gene is TRBV10-3, the J gene TRBJ2-1; D unclear. Germline assignment: CDR1 ENHRY and CDR2 SYGVKD. The CDR3 extends over 13 amino acids. V was clipped by 0 bases and J by 10 bases, with 10 bases between them. CDR3 loop: CAISESTALEQFF. The CDR3 DNA follows: TGTGCCATCAGTGAGTCGACTGCCTTAGAGCAGTTCTTC.

This chain links TRBV13 with TRBJ2-5, with 9 bases lining up with TRBD2. The CDR3 loop spans 15 amino acids. Germline V CDR1 and CDR2: PRHDT, FYEKMQ (reference sequence). Trimming removed 6 bases from V and 4 bases from J; junction bases left unmatched: 9. The CDR3 loop reads CASRGGTSISETQYF. DNA for the CDR3: TGTGCCAGCAGAGGCGGGACTAGCATATCAGAGACCCAGTACTTC.

This clonotype appeared a few times. The chain is built from TRBV5-1 and TRBJ2-5, with D perhaps TRBD2 (5 bases). The CDR3 has 18 amino acids. V was cut by 2 bases and J by 0 bases, with 20 bases left in between. The germline CDR1 and CDR2 sequences are SGHRS and YFSETQ. The chain's CDR3 is CASSFIALFHQYQETQYF. The DNA for the CDR3 is TGCGCCAGCAGCTTTATAGCGCTCTTTCACCAGTACCAAGAGACCCAGTACTTC.

V and J are TRBV27 and TRBJ2-7; TRBD2 might be the D (5 bases). V lost 5 bases, J lost 0 bases, and 17 bases lay in between. The CDR3 runs 16 residues. Germline assignment: CDR1 MNHEY and CDR2 SMNVEV (reference sequence). The CDR3 reads CASSHPRQLGSYEQYF. The CDR3, as DNA: TGTGCCAGCAGTCACCCTCGGCAACTAGGCTCCTACGAGCAGTACTTC.

This clonotype turned up a few times. The V call is TRBV27, the J call TRBJ1-3, with 7 bases matching TRBD1. The CDR3 is 14 amino acids. V gave up 6 bases and J gave up 4 bases; unmatched junction bases: 6. Looked up from germline, CDR1 is MNHEY and CDR2 is SMNVEV (reference sequence). The CDR3 DNA sequence: TGTGCCAGCAGGCCGACAGGGTTGGGAAACACCATATATTTT. Translated: CASRPTGLGNTIYF.

This clonotype was seen at least ten times. V usage is TRBV5-1 and J usage is TRBJ1-3; D is possibly TRBD1 (6 bases). The CDR3 consists of 15 residues. Trimming took 3 bases from V and 4 from J, leaving 14 bases between them. Germline V lookup: CDR1 SGHRS, CDR2 YFSETQ. The CDR3 region is CASSSLSTGGNTIYF. In DNA form, the CDR3 reads TGCGCCAGCAGCTCGCTCTCGACAGGAGGAAACACCATATATTTT.

This clonotype has only a few counts. The gene calls are TRBV30 and TRBJ2-3; 12 bases map to TRBD2. Germline values: CDR1 GTSNPN, CDR2 SVGIG (reference sequence). The CDR3 totals 14 residues. The J segment lost 2 bases and the V segment lost 4 bases, leaving 1 base of the junction unmatched. Here the CDR3 DNA reads TGTGCCTGGACTAGCGGGAGGGCCACAGATACGCAGTATTTT. This translates into CAWTSGRATDTQYF.

This clonotype came up a few times. The V gene is TRBV6-5, the J gene TRBJ1-2; TRBD1 agrees at 10 bases. Germline CDR1 reads MNHEY; CDR2 reads SVGAGI. The junction had 13 bases not matched to a gene; V was cut back by 4 bases and J by 5 bases. This CDR3 is built from 17 residues. This CDR3 is CASSSDGLTGGAYGYTF. In nucleotides, the CDR3 is TGTGCCAGCAGTTCCGACGGTTTGACAGGGGGCGCTTATGGCTACACCTTC.

This clonotype was counted at least ten times. The chain links TRBV21-1 to TRBJ2-7; the table's D gene call, TRBD2, was not cross checked with the DNA. TRBV21-1 is termed a pseudogene. This CDR3 spans 20 amino acids. The CDR3 protein is CASSGTNGASGEIESYEQYF. The CDR3 DNA sequence: TGTGCCAGCAGCGGAACTAACGGGGCTAGCGGGGAGATCGAGTCCTACGAGCAGTACTTC.

This clonotype was seen repeatedly, ten times or more. The chain couples TRBV12-3 or TRBV12-4 to TRBJ2-5; 7 bases are a match to TRBD2. This CDR3 comprises 12 residues. Unmatched junction bases numbered 4, after V lost 7 bases and J lost 5 bases. CDR3 bases: TGTGCCAGCACTTTGGGGGGGGAGACCCAGTACTTC. Amino acid sequence: CASTLGGETQYF.

In this sample, this clonotype turned up a few times. The chain joins TRBV20-1 to TRBJ2-7, with D perhaps being TRBD1 or TRBD2 (6 bases each). The CDR3 is made up of 14 amino acids. V shed 0 bases and J shed 3 bases, with 12 bases lying between them. Per germline, CDR1 DFQATT and CDR2 SNEGSKA (reference sequence). Written as DNA, the CDR3 is TGCAGTGCTAGAGAAGGGGGGCTCATCTACGAGCAGTACTTC. This gives the protein CSAREGGLIYEQYF.

The V and J genes are TRBV6-2 or TRBV6-3 and TRBJ1-5; D uncertain. The CDR3 extends over 12 amino acids. Germline values: CDR1 MNHEY, CDR2 SVGEGT. V lost 5 bases to trimming and J lost 11 bases, with 13 bases between them. The CDR3 DNA reads as TGTGCCAGCAGTCCCCGTAGTACGGCCCAGCATTTT. Translating it yields CASSPRSTAQHF.